The rows below give T cell receptor beta chains drawn from one sample of a study of blood T cell repertoires in COVID-19. Using immunoSEQ multiplex PCR, the repertoire was profiled, and TCRdb retains in-frame clones only, with some absent. Among approximately 200,000 clones listed, approximately 90% were seen once. Sequenced input: peripheral blood. The receptors stem from a man aged 25 to 40 with COVID-19, enrolled during active disease. The CDR3 runs from the conserved cysteine through the conserved F or W. The D gene is left open where the match is weak. For some rows the clone size is stated as once, few or many, or as a class when expanded; others skip it.

clone size	D gene	J gene	V gene	CDR3 protein	CDR3 DNA
.	TRBD1	TRBJ2-3	TRBV19	CASSKDRAVTDTQYF	TGTGCCAGTAGCAAAGACAGGGCCGTAACAGATACGCAGTATTTT
few	TRBD1	TRBJ2-2	TRBV11-2	CASSLQGANLRELFF	TGTGCCAGCAGCCTTCAGGGGGCCAACCTGAGGGAGCTGTTTTTT
.	.	TRBJ2-7	TRBV15	CATSRDREVTYEQYF	TGTGCCACCAGCAGAGATCGCGAGGTAACCTACGAGCAGTACTTC
.	TRBD1	TRBJ2-7	TRBV27	CASSFQTGGSEQYF	TGTGCCAGCAGTTTTCAGACAGGGGGCAGCGAGCAGTACTTC
.	.	TRBJ1-5	TRBV6-6	CASSRRGQSHQPQHF	TGTGCCAGCAGTCGACGTGGACAGTCCCATCAGCCCCAGCATTTT
.	TRBD1	TRBJ1-4	TRBV9	CASSFPGQGAEKLFF	TGTGCCAGCAGCTTCCCGGGACAGGGGGCCGAAAAACTGTTTTTT
.	.	TRBJ1-5	TRBV3-1/TRBV3-2	CASSQSSNQPQHF	TGTGCCAGCAGCCAATCGAGCAATCAGCCCCAGCATTTT
.	TRBD1	TRBJ1-5	TRBV2	CASMMTGSMPQHF	TGTGCCAGCATGATGACAGGGTCTATGCCCCAGCATTTT
.	TRBD1	TRBJ1-2	TRBV2	CASSLGTGDIYGYTF	TGTGCCAGCAGCCTTGGGACAGGGGATATCTATGGCTACACCTTC
.	TRBD1	TRBJ1-2	TRBV14	CASSQEWTGGNYGYTF	TGTGCCAGCAGCCAAGAATGGACAGGGGGCAACTATGGCTACACCTTC
.	.	TRBJ1-1	TRBV19	CASSYMNTEAFF	TGTGCCAGTAGTTATATGAACACTGAAGCTTTCTTT
.	.	TRBJ1-2	TRBV2	CASSGTSGDYGYTF	TGTGCCAGCAGTGGGACGTCAGGGGACTATGGCTACACCTTC
.	.	TRBJ2-7	TRBV6-5	CASSLPGASYEQYF	TGTGCCAGCAGTCTTCCGGGAGCCTCCTACGAGCAGTACTTC
.	.	TRBJ1-2	TRBV7-9	CASSSGQIYGYTF	TGTGCCAGCAGCTCCGGACAGATCTATGGCTACACCTTC
.	.	TRBJ1-1	TRBV19	CASTPGGYNEAFF	TGTGCCAGTACCCCGGGGGGTTACAATGAAGCTTTCTTT
.	.	TRBJ1-1	TRBV5-8	CASSLRWPEAFF	TGTGCCAGCAGCTTGCGCTGGCCTGAAGCTTTCTTT
few	.	TRBJ1-2	TRBV7-8	CASSLERNYGYTF	TGTGCCAGCAGCTTAGAGCGGAACTATGGCTACACCTTC
.	.	TRBJ1-2	TRBV19	CASGVRLGYGYTF	TGTGCCAGTGGAGTTCGGCTTGGCTATGGCTACACCTTC
once	.	TRBJ2-7	TRBV12-3/TRBV12-4	CASSFFRHEQYF	TGTGCCAGCAGTTTCTTCCGTCACGAGCAGTACTTC
once	TRBD2	TRBJ2-1	TRBV7-3	CASSPRGGMNNEQFF	TGTGCCAGCAGCCCCCGGGGGGGGATGAACAATGAGCAGTTCTTC
many	TRBD1	TRBJ2-6	TRBV19	CATAGGANWVAGANVLTF	TGTGCCACAGCAGGGGGCGCAAATTGGGTCGCTGGGGCCAACGTCCTGACTTTC
once	TRBD2	TRBJ2-3	TRBV11-2	CASSQRLAGDTDTQYF	TGTGCCAGCAGCCAACGACTAGCGGGAGACACAGATACGCAGTATTTT
.	TRBD1	TRBJ1-3	TRBV3-1/TRBV3-2	CASSPVTGGVSGNTIYF	TGTGCCAGCAGCCCAGTGACAGGGGGAGTATCTGGAAACACCATATATTTT
.	TRBD1	TRBJ1-4	TRBV3-1/TRBV3-2	CASSLEGARQLFF	TGTGCCAGCAGCTTGGAGGGGGCGCGACAGCTGTTTTTT
.	.	TRBJ1-2	TRBV24-1	CATSDSLFYGYTF	TGTGCCACCAGTGATTCCCTCTTCTATGGCTACACCTTC